The present T cell receptor (beta chain) was sequenced within a study of T cell repertoires in cytomegalovirus infection. Study summary: Selected CMV epitopes included recently identified HLA-C-restricted ones as well as well-studied HLA-B-restricted ones. Indications came from public TCR beta signatures; they pointed to CMV infection and to a matching HLA type.

TCRdb passed the reads through MiXCR, listing each CDR3 protein once. The sample has over 55,000 distinct CDR3 sequences, 20% to 25% seen once. This clonotype has a count of ten or more. Antigen specificity is unknown. In germline, CDR1 is SGHNT, CDR2 YYREEE (reference sequence). The CDR3 spans 15 residues. The V and J ends lost 4 bases and 2 bases, in that order; junction bases with no gene match: 8. Study-level findings and limits: The cumulative frequency of public TCR beta families identified carriers of CMV plus the relevant HLA. HLA-C-restricted TCR beta clonotypes specific for CMV led the ex vivo response.

V and J are TRBV5-4 and TRBJ1-2; TRBD1 matches 7 bases. The TCR comes from a human donor in good health (CMV status not recorded). Some clones in this sample may be carry-over from other donors' samples. Sequencing was performed on CD8+ T cells from cultured PBMCs, taken from culture after CMV antigen stimulation. CDR3 sequence: CASSDRDLRNYGYTF. The CDR3 DNA follows: TGTGCCAGCAGCGACAGGGATCTTAGGAACTATGGCTACACCTTC. Using reference TRBV5-4 and TRBJ1-2 for the parts outside the CDR3, the full variable domain is ETGVTQSPTHLIKTRGQQVTLRCSSQSGHNTVSWYQQALGQGPQFIFQYYREEENGRGNFPPRFSGLQFPNYSSELNVNALELDDSALYLCASSDRDLRNYGYTFGSGTRLTVV.